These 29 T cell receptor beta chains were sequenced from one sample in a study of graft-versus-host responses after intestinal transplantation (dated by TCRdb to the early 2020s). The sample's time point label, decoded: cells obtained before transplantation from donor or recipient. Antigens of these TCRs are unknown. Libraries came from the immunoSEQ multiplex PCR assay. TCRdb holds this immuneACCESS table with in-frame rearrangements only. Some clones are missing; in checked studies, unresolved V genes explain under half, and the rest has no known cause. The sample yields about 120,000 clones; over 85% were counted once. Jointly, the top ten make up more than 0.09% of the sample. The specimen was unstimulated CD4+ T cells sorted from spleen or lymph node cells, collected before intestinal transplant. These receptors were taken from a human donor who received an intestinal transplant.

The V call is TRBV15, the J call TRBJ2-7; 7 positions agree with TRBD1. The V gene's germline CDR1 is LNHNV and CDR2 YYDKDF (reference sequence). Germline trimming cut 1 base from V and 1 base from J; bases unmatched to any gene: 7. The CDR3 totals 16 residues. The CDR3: CATSRVNRGPSYEQYF. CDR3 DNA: TGTGCCACCAGCAGAGTTAACAGGGGCCCTTCCTACGAGCAGTACTTC.

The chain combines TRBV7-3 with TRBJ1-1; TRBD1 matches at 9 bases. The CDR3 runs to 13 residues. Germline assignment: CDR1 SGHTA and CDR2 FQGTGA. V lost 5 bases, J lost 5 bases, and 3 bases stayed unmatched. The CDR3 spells CASSRTGVTEAFF. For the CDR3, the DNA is TGTGCCAGCAGCCGGACAGGGGTAACTGAAGCTTTCTTT.

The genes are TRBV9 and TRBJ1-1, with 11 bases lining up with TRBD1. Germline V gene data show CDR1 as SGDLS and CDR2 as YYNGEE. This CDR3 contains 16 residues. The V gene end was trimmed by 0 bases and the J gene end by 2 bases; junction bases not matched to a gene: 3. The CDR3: CASSVGTGGVNTEAFF. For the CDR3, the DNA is TGTGCCAGCAGCGTAGGGACAGGGGGCGTTAACACTGAAGCTTTCTTT. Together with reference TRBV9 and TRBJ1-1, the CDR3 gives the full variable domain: DSGVTQTPKHLITATGQRVTLRCSPRSGDLSVYWYQQSLDQGLQFLIQYYNGEERAKGNILERFSAQQFPDLHSELNLSSLELGDSALYFCASSVGTGGVNTEAFFGQGTRLTVV.

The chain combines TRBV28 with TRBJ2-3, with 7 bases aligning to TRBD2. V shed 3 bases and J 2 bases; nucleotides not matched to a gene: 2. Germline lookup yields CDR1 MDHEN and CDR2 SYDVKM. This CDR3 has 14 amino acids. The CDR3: CASSLAGVTDTQYF. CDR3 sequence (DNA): TGTGCCAGCAGTTTGGCGGGAGTCACAGATACGCAGTATTTT.

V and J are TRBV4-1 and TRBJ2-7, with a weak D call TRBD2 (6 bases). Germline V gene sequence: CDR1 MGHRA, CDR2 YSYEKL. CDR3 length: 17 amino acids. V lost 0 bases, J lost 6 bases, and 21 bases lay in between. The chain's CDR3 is CASSQDHAGTEGGEQYF. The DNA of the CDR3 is TGCGCCAGCAGCCAAGATCATGCGGGAACAGAAGGAGGCGAGCAGTACTTC.

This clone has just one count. The CDR3: CASTTGGSYNEQFF. The DNA for the CDR3 is TGTGCCAGCACGACAGGGGGCTCCTACAATGAGCAGTTCTTC. The chain recombines TRBV28 with TRBJ2-1; 9 nucleotides agree with TRBD1. J gave up 0 bases and V 7 bases, and 1 base lay outside the gene matches. From germline, CDR1 is MDHEN and CDR2 SYDVKM. The CDR3 has 14 residues.

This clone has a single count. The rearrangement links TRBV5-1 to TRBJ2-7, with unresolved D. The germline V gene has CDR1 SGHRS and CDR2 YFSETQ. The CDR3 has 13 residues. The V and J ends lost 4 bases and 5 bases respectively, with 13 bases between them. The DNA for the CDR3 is TGCGCCAGCAGCCGTCCGGATACCGACGAGCAGTACTTC. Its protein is CASSRPDTDEQYF.

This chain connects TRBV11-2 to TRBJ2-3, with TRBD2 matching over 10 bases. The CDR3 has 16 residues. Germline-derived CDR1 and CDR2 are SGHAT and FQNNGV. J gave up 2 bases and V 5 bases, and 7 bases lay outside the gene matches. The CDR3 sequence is CASSPGLARATDTQYF. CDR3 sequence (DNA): TGTGCCAGCAGCCCGGGACTAGCGAGAGCCACAGATACGCAGTATTTT.

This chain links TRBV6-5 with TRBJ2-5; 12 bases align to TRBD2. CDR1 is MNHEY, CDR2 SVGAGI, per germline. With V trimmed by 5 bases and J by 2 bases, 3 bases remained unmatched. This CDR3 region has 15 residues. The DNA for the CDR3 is TGTGCCAGCAGTGTTACTAGCGGGAGGCAAGAGACCCAGTACTTC. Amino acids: CASSVTSGRQETQYF.

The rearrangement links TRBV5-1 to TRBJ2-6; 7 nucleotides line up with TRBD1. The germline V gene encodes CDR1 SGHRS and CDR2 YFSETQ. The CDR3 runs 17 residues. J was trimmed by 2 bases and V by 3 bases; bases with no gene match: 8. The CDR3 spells CASSYDREGAGANVLTF. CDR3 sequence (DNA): TGCGCCAGCAGCTACGACAGGGAAGGCGCTGGGGCCAACGTCCTGACTTTC.

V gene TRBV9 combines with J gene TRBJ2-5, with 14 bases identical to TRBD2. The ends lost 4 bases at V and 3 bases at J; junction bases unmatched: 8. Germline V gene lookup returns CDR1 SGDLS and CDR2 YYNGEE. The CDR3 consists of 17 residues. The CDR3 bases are TGTGCCAGCAGCCCATGGACTAGCGGGAGGTCCAAAGAGACCCAGTACTTC. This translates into CASSPWTSGRSKETQYF.

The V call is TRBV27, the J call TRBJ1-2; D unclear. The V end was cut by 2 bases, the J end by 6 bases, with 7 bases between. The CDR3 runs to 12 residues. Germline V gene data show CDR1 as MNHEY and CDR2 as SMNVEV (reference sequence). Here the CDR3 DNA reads TGTGCCAGCAGTTTAAGAGGGCATGGCTACACCTTC. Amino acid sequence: CASSLRGHGYTF.

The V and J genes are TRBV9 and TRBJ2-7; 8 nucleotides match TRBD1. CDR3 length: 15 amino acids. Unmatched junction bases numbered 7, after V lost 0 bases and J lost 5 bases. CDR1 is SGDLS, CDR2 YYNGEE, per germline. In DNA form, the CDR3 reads TGTGCCAGCAGCGTAGGGGGACAGGCGGTCCACGAGCAGTACTTC. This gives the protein CASSVGGQAVHEQYF.

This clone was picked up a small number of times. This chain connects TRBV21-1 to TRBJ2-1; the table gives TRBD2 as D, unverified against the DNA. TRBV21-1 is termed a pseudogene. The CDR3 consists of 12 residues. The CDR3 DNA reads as TGTGCCAGCCTGCCGGGAGACAATGAGCAGTTCTTC. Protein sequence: CASLPGDNEQFF.

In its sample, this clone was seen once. The CDR3 region has the DNA TGTGCCAGCAGTTTATTGCGGGAGGGGGGTTTCTTC. This encodes CASSLLREGGFF. V is TRBV28 and J is TRBJ2-1, with 9 bases lining up with TRBD2. Trimming at V came to 1 base and at J to 16 bases, leaving 5 bases not matched to a gene. This CDR3 is built from 12 residues. From germline, CDR1 is MDHEN and CDR2 SYDVKM.

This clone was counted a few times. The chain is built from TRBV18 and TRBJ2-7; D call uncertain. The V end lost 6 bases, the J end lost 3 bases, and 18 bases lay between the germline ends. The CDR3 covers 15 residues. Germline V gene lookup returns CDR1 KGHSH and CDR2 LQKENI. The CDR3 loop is CASSPTIGSNYEQYF. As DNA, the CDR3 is TGTGCCAGCTCTCCTACTATAGGGTCCAACTACGAGCAGTACTTC.

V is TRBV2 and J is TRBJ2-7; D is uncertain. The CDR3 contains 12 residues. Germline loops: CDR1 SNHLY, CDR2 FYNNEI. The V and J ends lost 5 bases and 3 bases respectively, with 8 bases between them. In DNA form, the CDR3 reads TGTGCCAGCAGTAAACAAGACTACGAGCAGTACTTC. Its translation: CASSKQDYEQYF.

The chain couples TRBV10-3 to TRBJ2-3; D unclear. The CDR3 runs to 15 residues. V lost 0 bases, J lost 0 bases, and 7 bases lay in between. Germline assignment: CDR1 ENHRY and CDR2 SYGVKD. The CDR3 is CAISESSRSTDTQYF. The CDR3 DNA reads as TGTGCCATCAGTGAGTCGTCTCGGAGCACAGATACGCAGTATTTT.

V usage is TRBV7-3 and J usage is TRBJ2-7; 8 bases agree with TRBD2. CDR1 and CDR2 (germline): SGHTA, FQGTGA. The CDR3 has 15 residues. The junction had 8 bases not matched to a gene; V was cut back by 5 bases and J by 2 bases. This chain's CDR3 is CASSISGLAPYEQYF. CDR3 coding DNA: TGTGCCAGCAGCATTTCTGGACTAGCCCCCTACGAGCAGTACTTC.

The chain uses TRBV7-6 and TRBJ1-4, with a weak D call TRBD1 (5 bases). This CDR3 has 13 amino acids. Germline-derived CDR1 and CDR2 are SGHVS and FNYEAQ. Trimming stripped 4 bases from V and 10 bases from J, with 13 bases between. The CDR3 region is CASSSGPEGKLFF. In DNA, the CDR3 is TGTGCCAGCAGCTCGGGGCCCGAAGGAAAACTGTTTTTT.

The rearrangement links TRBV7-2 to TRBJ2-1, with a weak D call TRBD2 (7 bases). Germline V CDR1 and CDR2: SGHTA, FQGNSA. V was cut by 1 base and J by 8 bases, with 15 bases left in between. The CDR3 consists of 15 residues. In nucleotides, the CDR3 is TGTGCCAGCAGCTTAGAGGGGGGAGGGTTGGATGAGCAGTTCTTC. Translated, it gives CASSLEGGGLDEQFF.

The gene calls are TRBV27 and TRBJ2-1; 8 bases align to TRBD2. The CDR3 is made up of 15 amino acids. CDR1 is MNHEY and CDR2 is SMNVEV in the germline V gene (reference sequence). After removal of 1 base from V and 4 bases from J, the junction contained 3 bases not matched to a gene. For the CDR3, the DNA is TGTGCCAGCAGTTTATTGAGCGGGAGTTACAATGAGCAGTTCTTC. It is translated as CASSLLSGSYNEQFF.

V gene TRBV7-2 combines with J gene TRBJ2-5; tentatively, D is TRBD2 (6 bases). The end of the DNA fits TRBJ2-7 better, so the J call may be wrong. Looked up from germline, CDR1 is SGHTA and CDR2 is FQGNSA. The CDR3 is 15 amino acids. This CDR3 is CASSDILARSYEQYF. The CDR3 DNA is TGTGCCAGCAGCGACATACTAGCCCGATCCTACGAGCAGTACTTC.

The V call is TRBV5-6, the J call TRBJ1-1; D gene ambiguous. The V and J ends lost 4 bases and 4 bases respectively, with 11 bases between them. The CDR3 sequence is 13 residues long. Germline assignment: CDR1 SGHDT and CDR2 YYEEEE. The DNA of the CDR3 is TGTGCCAGCAGCCCCGCTTGGGGCACTGAAGCTTTCTTT. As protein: CASSPAWGTEAFF.

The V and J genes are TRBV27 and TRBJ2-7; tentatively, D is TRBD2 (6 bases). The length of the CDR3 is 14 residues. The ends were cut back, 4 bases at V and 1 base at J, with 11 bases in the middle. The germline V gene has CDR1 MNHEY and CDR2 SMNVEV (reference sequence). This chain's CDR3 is CASSSPGLSYEQYF. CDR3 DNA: TGTGCCAGCAGTTCCCCGGGACTTTCCTACGAGCAGTACTTC.

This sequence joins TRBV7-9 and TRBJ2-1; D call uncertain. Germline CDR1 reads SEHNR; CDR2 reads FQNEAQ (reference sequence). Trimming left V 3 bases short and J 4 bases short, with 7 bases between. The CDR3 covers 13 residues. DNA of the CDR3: TGTGCCAGCAGCTTTTTGGGTTACAATGAGCAGTTCTTC. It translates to CASSFLGYNEQFF.

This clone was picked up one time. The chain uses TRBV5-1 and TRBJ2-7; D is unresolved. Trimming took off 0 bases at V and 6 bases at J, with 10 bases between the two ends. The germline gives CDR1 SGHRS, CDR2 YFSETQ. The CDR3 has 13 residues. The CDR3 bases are TGCGCCAGCAGCTTGGAGGCCAGCCGCGAGCAGTACTTC. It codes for CASSLEASREQYF.

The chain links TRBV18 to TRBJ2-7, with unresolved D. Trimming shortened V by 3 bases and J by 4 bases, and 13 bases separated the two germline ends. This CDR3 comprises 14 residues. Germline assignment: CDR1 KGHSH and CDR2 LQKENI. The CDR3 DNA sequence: TGTGCCAGCTCACCCTATTCTACAGAGTACGAGCAGTACTTC. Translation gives CASSPYSTEYEQYF. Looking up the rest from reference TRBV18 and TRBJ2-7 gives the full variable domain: NAGVMQNPRHLVRRRGQEARLRCSPMKGHSHVYWYRQLPEEGLKFMVYLQKENIIDESGMPKERFSAEFPKEGPSILRIQQVVRGDSAAYFCASSPYSTEYEQYFGPGTRLTVT.

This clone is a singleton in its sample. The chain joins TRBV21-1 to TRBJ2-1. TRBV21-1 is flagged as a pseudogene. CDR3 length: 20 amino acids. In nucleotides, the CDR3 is TGTGCCAGCAGCATCCCCGGGACCCAAGGCCTGGGACGCTCCTACAATGAGCAGTTCTTC. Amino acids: CASSIPGTQGLGRSYNEQFF.